Given below is one TCR beta chain in context. The antigen remains unidentified. The sample comes from a study of response to subunit inactivated influenza vaccine. Study-level points and caveats: Few additional T cells are recruited per seasonal influenza vaccination, authors suggested.

The trim removed 1 base at V and 4 bases at J, leaving 6 bases unmatched. The CDR3 has 16 residues. Germline-derived CDR1 and CDR2 are DFQATT and SNEGSKA (reference sequence). TCRdb called the RT-PCR reads again in MiXCR, with one record for every CDR3 protein. This sample has 500,000 to 750,000 distinct CDR3 sequences, with 14% found just once. The V gene is TRBV20-1, the J gene TRBJ2-1; 11 bases match TRBD2. The clonotype comes from a man aged 50-60 years who received an inactivated influenza vaccine. This specimen was PBMCs from blood, taken roughly 12 days after vaccination. CDR3 bases: TGCAGTGCTAGAGGCCAACTAGCGGGGGTTTACAATGAGCAGTTCTTC. Amino acids: CSARGQLAGVYNEQFF.